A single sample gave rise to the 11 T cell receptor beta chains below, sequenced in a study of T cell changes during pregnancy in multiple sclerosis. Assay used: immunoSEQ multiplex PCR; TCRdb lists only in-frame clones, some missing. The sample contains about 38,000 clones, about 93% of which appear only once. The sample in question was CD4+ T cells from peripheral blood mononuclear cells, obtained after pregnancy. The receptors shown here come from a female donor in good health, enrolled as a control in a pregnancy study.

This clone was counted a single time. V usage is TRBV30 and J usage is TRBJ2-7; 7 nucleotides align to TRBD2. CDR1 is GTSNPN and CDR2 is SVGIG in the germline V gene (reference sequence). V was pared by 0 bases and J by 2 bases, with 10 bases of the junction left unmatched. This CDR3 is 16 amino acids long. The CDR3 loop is CAWSVSGRGTTYEQYF. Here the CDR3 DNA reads TGTGCCTGGAGTGTATCAGGCCGGGGGACTACCTACGAGCAGTACTTC. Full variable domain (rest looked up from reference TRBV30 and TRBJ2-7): SQTIHQWPATLVQPVGSPLSLECTVEGTSNPNLYWYRQAAGRGLQLLFYSVGIGQISSEVPQNLSASRPQDRQFILSSKKLLLSDSGFYLCAWSVSGRGTTYEQYFGPGTRLTVT.

The CDR3 DNA follows: TGCGCCAGCAGCCCCGGACAGGGGGCGGGGGAGCAGTACTTC. It specifies CASSPGQGAGEQYF. The chain is built from TRBV5-1 and TRBJ2-7, with 11 bases identical to TRBD1. The CDR3 spans 14 residues. CDR1 and CDR2 (germline): SGHRS, YFSETQ. With V trimmed by 4 bases and J by 7 bases, 7 bases remained unmatched. The whole variable domain, remainder taken from reference TRBV5-1 and TRBJ2-7, is KAGVTQTPRYLIKTRGQQVTLSCSPISGHRSVSWYQQTPGQGLQFLFEYFSETQRNKGNFPGRFSGRQFSNSRSEMNVSTLELGDSALYLCASSPGQGAGEQYFGPGTRLTVT.

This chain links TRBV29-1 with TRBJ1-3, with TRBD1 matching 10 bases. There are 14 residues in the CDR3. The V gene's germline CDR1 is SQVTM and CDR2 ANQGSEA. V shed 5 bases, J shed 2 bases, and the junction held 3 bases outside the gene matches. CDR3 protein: CSVRQGAAGNTIYF. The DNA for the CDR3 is TGCAGCGTTCGACAGGGGGCAGCTGGAAACACCATATATTTT.

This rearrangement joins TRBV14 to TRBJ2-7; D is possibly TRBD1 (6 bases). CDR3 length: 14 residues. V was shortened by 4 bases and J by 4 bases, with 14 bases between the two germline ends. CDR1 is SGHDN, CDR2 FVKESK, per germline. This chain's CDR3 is CASSRGQLNYEQYF. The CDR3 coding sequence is TGTGCCAGCAGCCGCGGACAGCTGAATTACGAGCAGTACTTC. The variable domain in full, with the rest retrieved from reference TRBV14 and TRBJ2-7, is EAGVTQFPSHSVIEKGQTVTLRCDPISGHDNLYWYRRVMGKEIKFLLHFVKESKQDESGMPNNRFLAERTGGTYSTLKVQPAELEDSGVYFCASSRGQLNYEQYFGPGTRLTVT.

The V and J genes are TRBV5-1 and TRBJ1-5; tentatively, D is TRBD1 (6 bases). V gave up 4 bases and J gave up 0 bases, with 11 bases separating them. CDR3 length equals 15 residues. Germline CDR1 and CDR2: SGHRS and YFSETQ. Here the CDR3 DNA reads TGCGCCAGCAGCCCCGGACAGAGTAGCAATCAGCCCCAGCATTTT. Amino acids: CASSPGQSSNQPQHF.

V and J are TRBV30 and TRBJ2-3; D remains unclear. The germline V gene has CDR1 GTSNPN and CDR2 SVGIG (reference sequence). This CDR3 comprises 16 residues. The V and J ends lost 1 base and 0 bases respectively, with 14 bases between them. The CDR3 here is CAWSGYLGESTDTQYF. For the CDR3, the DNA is TGTGCCTGGAGTGGCTACCTAGGTGAGAGCACAGATACGCAGTATTTT.

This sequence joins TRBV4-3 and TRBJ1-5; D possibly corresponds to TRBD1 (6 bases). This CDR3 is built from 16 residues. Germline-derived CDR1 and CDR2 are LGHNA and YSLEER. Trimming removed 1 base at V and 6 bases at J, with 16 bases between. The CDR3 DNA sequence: TGCGCCAGCAGCCAAGTCTTGGGAGGGGGTGGTCAGCCCCAGCATTTT. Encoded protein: CASSQVLGGGGQPQHF.

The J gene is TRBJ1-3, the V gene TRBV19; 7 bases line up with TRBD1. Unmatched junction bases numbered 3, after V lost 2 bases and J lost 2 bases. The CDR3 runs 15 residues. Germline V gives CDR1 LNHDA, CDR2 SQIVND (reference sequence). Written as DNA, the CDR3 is TGTGCCAGTAGTATAAGTCAGGGGGCTGGAAACACCATATATTTT. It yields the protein CASSISQGAGNTIYF. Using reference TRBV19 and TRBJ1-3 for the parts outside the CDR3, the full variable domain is DGGITQSPKYLFRKEGQNVTLSCEQNLNHDAMYWYRQDPGQGLRLIYYSQIVNDFQKGDIAEGYSVSREKKESFPLTVTSAQKNPTAFYLCASSISQGAGNTIYFGEGSWLTVV.

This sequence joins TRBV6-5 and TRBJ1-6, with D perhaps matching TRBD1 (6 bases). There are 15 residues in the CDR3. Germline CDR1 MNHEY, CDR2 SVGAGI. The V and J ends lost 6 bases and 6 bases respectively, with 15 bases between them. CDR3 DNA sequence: TGTGCCAGCAGCGCCCCGGACAGCCCTAATTCACCCCTCCACTTT. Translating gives CASSAPDSPNSPLHF.

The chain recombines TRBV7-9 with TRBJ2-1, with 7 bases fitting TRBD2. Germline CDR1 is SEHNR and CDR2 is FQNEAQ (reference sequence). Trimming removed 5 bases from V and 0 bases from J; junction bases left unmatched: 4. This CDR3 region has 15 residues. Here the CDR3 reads CASSGSSGSYNEQFF. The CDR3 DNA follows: TGTGCCAGCAGCGGATCTAGCGGCTCCTACAATGAGCAGTTCTTC.

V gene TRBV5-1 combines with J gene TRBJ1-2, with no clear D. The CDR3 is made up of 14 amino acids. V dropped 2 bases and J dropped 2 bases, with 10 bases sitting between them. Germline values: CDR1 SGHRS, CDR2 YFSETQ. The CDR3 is CASSFDTLNYGYTF. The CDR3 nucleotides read TGCGCCAGCAGCTTCGACACCCTGAACTATGGCTACACCTTC.